What follows is one T cell receptor beta chain and its context. The CDR3 loop spans 17 amino acids. A universal primer site came from template switching; cDNA carried unique molecular identifiers. TCRdb used MiXCR to reprocess the 5' RACE reads, holding one entry per CDR3 protein. The sample includes more than 1.5 million distinct CDR3 sequences, under 35% of them seen just once. Only healthy Caucasians were enrolled as donors. This record belongs to a study of identical twins. V usage is TRBV21-1 and J usage is TRBJ2-7; the D segment call TRBD1 is taken from the table without a DNA check. TRBV21-1 is recorded as a pseudogene. Sequencing was done on a sample of cord blood. The TCR sequence derives from a newborn girl in good health. The CDR3 DNA reads as TGTGCCAGCAGCAAAAATCGACAGGGGAAGGGCTCCTACGAGCAGTACTTC. Translated: CASSKNRQGKGSYEQYF.